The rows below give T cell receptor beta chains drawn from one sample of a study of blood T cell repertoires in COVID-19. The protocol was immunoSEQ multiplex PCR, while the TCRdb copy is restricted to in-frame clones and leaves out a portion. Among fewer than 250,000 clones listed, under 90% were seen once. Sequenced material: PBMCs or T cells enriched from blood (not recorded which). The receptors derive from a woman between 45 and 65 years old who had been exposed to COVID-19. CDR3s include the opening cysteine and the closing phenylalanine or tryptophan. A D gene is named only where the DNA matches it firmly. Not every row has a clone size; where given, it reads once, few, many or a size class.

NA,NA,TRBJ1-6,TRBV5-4,TGTGCCAGCAGCTCGCGGGACGCAAAGGGTTCACCCCTCCACTTT,CASSSRDAKGSPLHF
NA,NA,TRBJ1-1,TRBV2,TGTGCCAGCACCCGGACTTTATCTGGCACTGAAGCTTTCTTT,CASTRTLSGTEAFF
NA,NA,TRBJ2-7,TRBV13,TGTGCCAGCAGGATTTTCGGGTTTAACCACGAGCAGTACTTC,CASRIFGFNHEQYF
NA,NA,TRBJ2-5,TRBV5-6,TGTGCCAGCAGCCACGCGAACCAAGAGACCCAGTACTTC,CASSHANQETQYF
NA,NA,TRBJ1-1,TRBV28,TGTGCCAGCAGTTTCCGCCCCCGGGGAGACACTGAAGCTTTCTTT,CASSFRPRGDTEAFF
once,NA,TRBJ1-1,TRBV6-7,TGTGCCAGCCCACTTGAAGCTTTCTTT,CASPLEAFF
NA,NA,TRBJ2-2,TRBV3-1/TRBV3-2,TGTGCCAGCAGCCAACGAGGGGGACAAAGCACCGGGGAGCTGTTTTTT,CASSQRGGQSTGELFF
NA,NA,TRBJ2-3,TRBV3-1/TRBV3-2,TGTGCCAGCAGCCAACAAGATACGCAGTATTTT,CASSQQDTQYF
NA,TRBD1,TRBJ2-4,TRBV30,TGTGCCGGGGGACAGGAAAACATTCAGTACTTC,CAGGQENIQYF
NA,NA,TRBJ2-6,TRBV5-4,TGTGCCAGCAGCTCCCTCGACAGGTCTGGGGCCAACGTCCTGACTTTC,CASSSLDRSGANVLTF
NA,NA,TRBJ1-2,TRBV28,TGTGCCAGCAGTACCCCAGGGGACTATGGCTACACCTTC,CASSTPGDYGYTF
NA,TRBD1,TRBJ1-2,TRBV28,TGTGCCAGCGCCAGGGGACAGAACTATGGCTACACCTTC,CASARGQNYGYTF
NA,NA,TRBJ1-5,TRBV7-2,TGTGCCAGCAGCTTGGAGGGTCGGAGCAATCAGCCCCAGCATTTT,CASSLEGRSNQPQHF
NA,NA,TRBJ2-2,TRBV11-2,TGTGCCAGCAGCTCCGAGCGGGTCTATTCGAACACCGGGGAGCTGTTTTTT,CASSSERVYSNTGELFF
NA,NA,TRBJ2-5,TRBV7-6,TGTGCCAGCAGCTCCCCCAAGGGGGTCGTGGAGACCCAGTACTTC,CASSSPKGVVETQYF
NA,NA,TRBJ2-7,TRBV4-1,TGCGCCAGCAGCCCCTCCATTGCAGGGTTAACCTACGAGCAGTACTTC,CASSPSIAGLTYEQYF
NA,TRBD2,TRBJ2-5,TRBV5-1,TGCGCCAGCAGCTTTCTTACTAGCGGGGTTGGGGAGACCCAGTACTTC,CASSFLTSGVGETQYF
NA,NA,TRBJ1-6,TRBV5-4,TGTGCCAGCAGCTTGTTCGGAGATCCACCCCTCCACTTT,CASSLFGDPPLHF
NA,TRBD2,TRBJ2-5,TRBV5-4,TGTGCCAGCAGCTTCGGACTAGCGGGGGGAGAGACCCAGTACTTC,CASSFGLAGGETQYF
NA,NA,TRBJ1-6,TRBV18,TGTGCCAGCTCCCTAACGGCAGGGAAGAATTCACCCCTCCACTTT,CASSLTAGKNSPLHF
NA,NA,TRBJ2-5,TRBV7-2,TGTGCCAGCAGCGCTACAGCTACCCAAGAGACCCAGTACTTC,CASSATATQETQYF
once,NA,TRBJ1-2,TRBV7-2,TGTGCCAGCAGCTCAGGACTTAACTATGGCTACACCTTC,CASSSGLNYGYTF
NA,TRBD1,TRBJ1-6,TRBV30,TGTGCCTGGAATGGACAGGGAGGTTACAAACCCCTCCACTTT,CAWNGQGGYKPLHF
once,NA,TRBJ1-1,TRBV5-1,TGCGCCAGCCGAACCGACTATATGAACACTGAAGCTTTCTTT,CASRTDYMNTEAFF
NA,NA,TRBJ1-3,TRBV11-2,TGTGCCAGCAGCCCCCGGCGGGGGAACACCATATATTTT,CASSPRRGNTIYF
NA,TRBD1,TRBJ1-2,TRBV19,TGTGCCAGTAGTTACGAACAGGGGTATAGCTACACCTTC,CASSYEQGYSYTF
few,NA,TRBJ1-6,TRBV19,TGTGCCAGTAGTAGCTTTACGGGGTTCCTCCACTTT,CASSSFTGFLHF
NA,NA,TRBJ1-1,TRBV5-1,TGCGCCAGCAGCTACGGGGGGCAACGGGTGGACACTGAAGCTTTCTTT,CASSYGGQRVDTEAFF
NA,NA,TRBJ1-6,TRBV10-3,TGTGCCATCGGGCGGGAATGGAGGGTTTCACCCCTCCACTTT,CAIGREWRVSPLHF
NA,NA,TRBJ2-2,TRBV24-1,TGTGCCACCGGGGTGGGACACGGGCATACCGGGGAGCTGTTTTTT,CATGVGHGHTGELFF
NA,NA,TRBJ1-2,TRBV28,TGTGCCAGCAGTTTGAACAGAGATTATGGCTACACCTTC,CASSLNRDYGYTF
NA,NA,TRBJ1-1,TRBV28,TGTGCCAGCACCTTGGGGGCGCAGACTGAAGCTTTCTTT,CASTLGAQTEAFF
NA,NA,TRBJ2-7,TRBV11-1,TGTGCCAGCAGCTTTCTTGGCGGGCTCTCCTACGAGCAGTACTTC,CASSFLGGLSYEQYF
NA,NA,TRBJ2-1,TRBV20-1,TGCAGTGCTTGCGATTACAATGAGCAGTTCTTC,CSACDYNEQFF
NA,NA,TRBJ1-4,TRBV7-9,TGTGCCAGCAGCCCGGCCGGGACAATTAATGAAAAACTGTTTTTT,CASSPAGTINEKLFF
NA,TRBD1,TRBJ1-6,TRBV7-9,TGTGCCAGCAGCTTAGGCCTCTCCGACAGGGTTAATTCACCCCTCCACTTT,CASSLGLSDRVNSPLHF
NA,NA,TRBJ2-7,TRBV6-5,TGTGCCAGCAGTTACTCGCGCAGGGCCTCCTACGAGCAGTACTTC,CASSYSRRASYEQYF